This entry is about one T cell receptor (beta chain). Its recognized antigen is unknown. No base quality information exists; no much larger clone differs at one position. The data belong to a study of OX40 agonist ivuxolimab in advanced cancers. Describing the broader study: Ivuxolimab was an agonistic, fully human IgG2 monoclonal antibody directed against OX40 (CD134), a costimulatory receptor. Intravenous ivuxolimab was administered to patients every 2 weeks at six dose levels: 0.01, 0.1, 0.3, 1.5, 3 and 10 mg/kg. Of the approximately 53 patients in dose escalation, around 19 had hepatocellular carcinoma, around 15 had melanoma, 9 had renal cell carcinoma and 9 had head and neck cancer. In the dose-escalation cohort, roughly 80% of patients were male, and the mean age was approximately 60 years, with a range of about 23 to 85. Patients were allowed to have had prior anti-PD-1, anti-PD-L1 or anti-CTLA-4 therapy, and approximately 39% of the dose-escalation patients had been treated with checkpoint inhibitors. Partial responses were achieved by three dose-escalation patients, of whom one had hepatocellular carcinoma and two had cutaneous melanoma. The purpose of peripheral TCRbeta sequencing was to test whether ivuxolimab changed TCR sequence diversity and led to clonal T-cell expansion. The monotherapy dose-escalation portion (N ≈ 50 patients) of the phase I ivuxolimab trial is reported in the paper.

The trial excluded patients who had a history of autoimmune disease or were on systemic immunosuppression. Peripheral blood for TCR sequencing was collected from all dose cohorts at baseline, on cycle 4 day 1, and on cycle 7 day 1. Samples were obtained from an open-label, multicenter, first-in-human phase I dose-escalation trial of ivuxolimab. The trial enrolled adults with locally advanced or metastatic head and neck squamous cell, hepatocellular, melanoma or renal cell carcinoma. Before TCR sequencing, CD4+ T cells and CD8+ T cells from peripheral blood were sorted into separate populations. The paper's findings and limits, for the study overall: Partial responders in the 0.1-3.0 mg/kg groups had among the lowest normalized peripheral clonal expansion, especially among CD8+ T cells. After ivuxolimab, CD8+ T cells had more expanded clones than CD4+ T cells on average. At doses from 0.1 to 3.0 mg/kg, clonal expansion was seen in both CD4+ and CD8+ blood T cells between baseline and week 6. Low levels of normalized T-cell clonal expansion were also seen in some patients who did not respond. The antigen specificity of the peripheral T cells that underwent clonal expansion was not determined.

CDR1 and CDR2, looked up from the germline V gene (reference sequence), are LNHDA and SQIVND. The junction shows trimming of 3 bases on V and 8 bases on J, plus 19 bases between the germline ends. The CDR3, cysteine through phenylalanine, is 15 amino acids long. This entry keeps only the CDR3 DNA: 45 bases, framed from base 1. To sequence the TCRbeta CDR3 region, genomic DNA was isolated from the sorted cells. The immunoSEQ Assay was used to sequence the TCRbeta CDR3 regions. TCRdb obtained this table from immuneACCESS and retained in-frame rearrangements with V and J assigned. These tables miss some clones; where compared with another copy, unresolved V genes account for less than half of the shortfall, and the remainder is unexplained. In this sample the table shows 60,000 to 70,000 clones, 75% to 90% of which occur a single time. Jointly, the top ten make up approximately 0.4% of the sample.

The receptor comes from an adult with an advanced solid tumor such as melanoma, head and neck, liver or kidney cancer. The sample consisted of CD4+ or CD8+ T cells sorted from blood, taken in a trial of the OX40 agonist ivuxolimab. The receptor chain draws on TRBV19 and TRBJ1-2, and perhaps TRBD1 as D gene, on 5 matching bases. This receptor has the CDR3 CASSIGARAQRGYTF. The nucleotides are TGTGCCAGTAGTATTGGGGCCAGGGCCCAAAGGGGCTACACCTTC.